This T cell receptor (beta chain) was captured in a study of graft-versus-host responses after intestinal transplantation (dated by TCRdb to the early 2020s). Study-wide context: The transplants that recipients received were multivisceral, liver-intestinal, or isolated intestinal. Anti-thymocyte globulin induction was given to all recipients, followed by maintenance tacrolimus and steroids for 3 to 4 years. After intestinal transplantation, graft-versus-host and host-versus-graft alloreactive T cell clones were followed in the graft, circulation and bone marrow using bulk TCR-beta CDR3 sequencing. To identify alloreactive clones, pre-transplant mixed lymphocyte reaction products were sequenced and then compared with unstimulated pre-transplant donor and recipient T cells. The cohort enrolled about two dozen intestinal transplant recipients, one of whom was a retransplant, and a few patients without pretransplant specimens were excluded. A peak of at least 4% donor T cells among recipient peripheral blood mononuclear cells was the definition used for donor T cell macrochimerism. Rather than going through the commercial service, samples from a few later patients were sequenced in-house on an Illumina MiSeq and processed with MiXCR. What the work shows at the level of the full study, not this receptor alone: High GvH to HvG T cell clonal ratios were observed in the allografts of patients with donor T cell macrochimerism. The conclusions were limited by the relatively low number and heterogeneity of the intestinal transplant patients. Early after transplant, declines in HvG clones were associated with peak levels of circulating GvH clones. GvH clones were detected in recipient bone marrow, and some of these GvH clones were observed earlier in ileal mucosa or blood, consistent with an intestinal mucosal origin.

The germline V gene (reference sequence) specifies MNHEY as CDR1 and SMNVEV as CDR2. The germline V and J ends show losses of 6 bases and 1 base respectively, and no gene match explains 6 bases of the junction. Including the terminal cysteine and phenylalanine, the CDR3 comprises 15 residues. CDR3 DNA only is kept here, 45 bases in frame from base 1. Receptors were amplified or captured by the immunoSEQ multiplex PCR assay. For most patients, genomic DNA was isolated with the Qiagen DNeasy Blood and Tissue Kit and shipped frozen to Adaptive Biotechnologies for TCR sequencing. High-throughput TCR-beta CDR3 sequencing of genomic DNA from most patients was performed by Adaptive Biotechnologies. The authors processed their data as follows. TCR sequencing data for around 20 patients were retrieved from Adaptive's ImmunoSEQ software; three other patients were processed with MiXCR and VDJtools. CD4 versus CD8 sorting errors were corrected by removing sequences found in both subsets at a frequency ratio below 5:1. CDR3 nucleotide sequences shared by donor and recipient were removed because the origin of these sequences could not be assigned. Alloreactive clones required at least 2-fold expansion over unstimulated cells and minimum CFSE-low frequency of 0.002% (template counts) or 0.001% (read counts). Clones were considered mappable if detected in sequenced pre-transplant spleen, lymph node, or MLR CFSE-low populations of the donor or recipient. The cumulative frequency of alloreactive clones was calculated as a percentage of all sequences, weighted by copy number. Sourced from immuneACCESS, this table was stored by TCRdb with only in-frame sequences that have V and J called. A share of the clones is absent; for the studies checked, an unresolved V gene accounts for under half, and the remainder has no known explanation. That table gives V, J and clone size, and the DNA gave D and trimming. Across this sample there are around 100,000 clones, with more than 85% seen only once. The ten largest clones represent roughly 1.2% of the sample.

With respect to this clone: The target of this receptor is not known. It has no much larger one-base neighbor in the sample; base qualities were not kept.

The label giving this sample's time point can be read as: cells obtained before transplantation from donor or recipient. CD3+CD4+ and CD3+CD8+ populations were FACS-sorted from unstimulated pre-transplant donor and recipient cells taken from spleen or lymph nodes. The TCR comes from a human donor who was the organ donor for an intestinal transplant. Recombination linked TRBV27 to TRBJ2-7, with 10 bases in between that match TRBD1. The specimen comprised unstimulated CD8+ T cells sorted from spleen or lymph node cells, sampled before transplant. The CDR3 loop reads CASRPLGQGSYEQYF. The nucleotide sequence reads TGTGCCAGCAGACCGCTGGGACAGGGGTCCTACGAGCAGTACTTC.